This TCR beta chain was recorded in a study of shared clonotypes between healthy human individuals. General study findings and limits: Compared with memory subsets, naive subsets generally had larger estimated richness.

Produced via immunoSEQ multiplex PCR; TCRdb's table is partial and in-frame only. The table lists approximately 2.4 million clones, roughly 95% of them singletons. The CDR3 loop spans 13 amino acids. Unmatched junction bases numbered 8, after V lost 8 bases and J lost 8 bases. Germline V gene lookup returns CDR1 MNHEY and CDR2 SMNVEV (reference sequence). Worth noting for this clone: Its antigen is not known.

Every contributor of samples was a Caucasian grown-up residing in Nashville, Tennessee. The sample comprised naive CD4+ T cells sorted from blood. Subset given: CD45RA+ positively selected. The receptor's source is a man aged 18 to 30 in good health. The chain carries TRBV27 and TRBJ1-1; 10 positions match TRBD1. The CDR3 loop is CASGNLGQGEAFF. Here the CDR3 DNA reads TGTGCCAGCGGAAATTTGGGACAGGGGGAAGCTTTCTTT.